The rows below give T cell receptor beta chains drawn from one sample of a study of T cell repertoires in cytomegalovirus infection. MiXCR, run by TCRdb on the reads, gives a single entry per CDR3 protein. This sample has 300,000 to 400,000 distinct CDR3 sequences, with almost 30% found just once. These TCRs are of unknown antigen specificity. The sequences come from cultured PBMCs, collected from culture after CMV antigen stimulation. The receptor source for this set is a human donor in good health (CMV status not recorded). Some clones in this sample may be carry-over from other donors' samples. CDR3s include the opening cysteine and the closing phenylalanine or tryptophan. Fields, in order: V gene, J gene, D gene, clone size, CDR3 DNA, CDR3 protein. D genes are given only for firm matches. Clone size is shown for a subset of rows, as once, few, many or a class of expanded clone.

>TRBV28|TRBJ2-5|NA|few
TGTGCCAGCGAACTGGGGGTTGGGGAGACCCAGTACTTC
CASELGVGETQYF
>TRBV6-1|TRBJ1-1|NA|few
TGTGCCAGCACCCTATCCCTGACAGGACGGAACACTGAAGCTTTCTTT
CASTLSLTGRNTEAFF
>TRBV14|TRBJ2-7|NA|NA
TGTGCCAGCAGCCAAGTGGGAGCGTTCGGCCCTTCGGGCGAGCAGTACTTC
CASSQVGAFGPSGEQYF
>TRBV28|TRBJ1-2|NA|few
TGTGCCAGCAGTTTACGCTATGGCTACACCTTC
CASSLRYGYTF
>TRBV5-1|TRBJ2-1|NA|NA
TGCGCCAGCAGCTACCGGGGAGATAACAATGAGCAGTTCTTC
CASSYRGDNNEQFF
>TRBV27|TRBJ2-7|TRBD2|NA
TGTGCCAGCAGCCCTAGCGGGGGAAACGAGCAGTACTTC
CASSPSGGNEQYF
>TRBV5-1|TRBJ1-2|NA|NA
TGCGCCAGCAGCTTGCGGCAACGGGGGAACGCTAACTATGGCTACACCTTC
CASSLRQRGNANYGYTF
>TRBV6-1|TRBJ2-5|NA|NA
TGTGCCAGCAGTAGACTCGGACCCCGGGAGACCCAGTACTTC
CASSRLGPRETQYF
>TRBV20-1|TRBJ2-1|NA|NA
TGCAGTGCTAGATTCCCCCTGAGCGGAGATAATGAGCAGTTCTTC
CSARFPLSGDNEQFF
>TRBV7-6|TRBJ1-2|NA|NA
TGTGCCAGCAGCTTAGACGGGTGGAATGGCTACACCTTC
CASSLDGWNGYTF
>TRBV7-9|TRBJ1-1|TRBD1|few
TGTGCCAGCAGCTCTCGGACAGGGTCATCACGGAAAGCTTTCTTT
CASSSRTGSSRKAFF
>TRBV11-2|TRBJ2-7|TRBD1|NA
TGTGCCAGCAGCCGAGTAGGGGACAGAACCTACGTGCAGTACTTC
CASSRVGDRTYVQYF
>TRBV11-2|TRBJ1-1|NA|NA
TGTGCCAGCAGCTTAGTAGGGACACTGAACACTGAAGCTTTCTTT
CASSLVGTLNTEAFF
>TRBV6-6|TRBJ1-1|NA|NA
TGTGCCAGCATTCGAACAATTGGGGGTACTGAAGCTTTCTTT
CASIRTIGGTEAFF
>TRBV7-2|TRBJ1-1|NA|many
TGTGCCAGCAGCCTTGGGGGGAGGCCTGAAGCTTTCTTT
CASSLGGRPEAFF
>TRBV12-3/TRBV12-4|TRBJ1-1|TRBD1|NA
TGTGCCAGCAGTTTTGCGGCCAGGGGGGAGGCTTTCTTT
CASSFAARGEAFF
>TRBV7-2|TRBJ2-1|TRBD2|once
TGTGCCAGCAGCTTAGACGCGGGAGGGCCTCGTGAGCAGTTCTTC
CASSLDAGGPREQFF
>TRBV7-9|TRBJ2-7|TRBD1|few
TGTGCCAGCAGCTTAGACCGCCGCCGGGACAGGTTCTACGAGCAGTACTTC
CASSLDRRRDRFYEQYF
>TRBV20-1|TRBJ1-2|NA|once
TGCAGTGCTAGAAGCTCCACGGCTCGTGGCTACACCTTC
CSARSSTARGYTF
>TRBV10-3|TRBJ1-2|NA|NA
TGTGCCATCAGTGGAGGGATCTATGGCTACACCTTC
CAISGGIYGYTF
>TRBV11-2|TRBJ1-1|NA|NA
TGTGCCAGCAGCTTAGATTCCGACAGGTCCACTGAAGCTTTCTTT
CASSLDSDRSTEAFF
>TRBV6-1|TRBJ1-6|TRBD1|many
TGTGCCAGCAGGAGGACAGGGGACAATTCACCCCTCCACTTT
CASRRTGDNSPLHF
>TRBV7-6|TRBJ1-1|TRBD1|few
TGTGCCAGCAGCTCCCAGGGGGGGATCGCTGAAGCTTTCTTT
CASSSQGGIAEAFF
>TRBV7-6|TRBJ2-1|TRBD1|many
TGTGCCAGCAGCTTCGACGGGACAGGGTACAATGAGCAGTTCTTC
CASSFDGTGYNEQFF
>TRBV7-3|TRBJ2-1|TRBD2|few
TGTGCCAGCAGCTTTCTAGCGGGCAATGAGCAGTTCTTC
CASSFLAGNEQFF
>TRBV12-3/TRBV12-4|TRBJ2-1|NA|NA
TGTGCCAGCTGTCTCTACAATGAGCAGTTCTTC
CASCLYNEQFF
>TRBV6-1|TRBJ2-4|TRBD1|NA
TGTGCCAGCAACAGGGACAGGGACATTCAGTACTTC
CASNRDRDIQYF
>TRBV12-3/TRBV12-4|TRBJ1-1|TRBD1|many
TGTGCCAGCACCCCTGGGACAGTCCCTGAAGCTTTCTTT
CASTPGTVPEAFF
>TRBV19|TRBJ1-6|TRBD1|NA
TGTGCCGGACCGACAGGGGTAGGTTCACCCCTCCACTTT
CAGPTGVGSPLHF
>TRBV7-3|TRBJ1-1|NA|NA
TGTGCCAGCAGCGCTACGGGACGGAGGAACACTGAAGCTTTCTTT
CASSATGRRNTEAFF
>TRBV19|TRBJ1-3|NA|NA
TGTGCCAGCCAAACATTGGGGTGGTCTGGAAACACCATATATTTT
CASQTLGWSGNTIYF
>TRBV19|TRBJ2-2|NA|few
TGTGCCAGTAGGCTTGGGACGGCGAACACCGGGGAGCTGTTTTTT
CASRLGTANTGELFF
>TRBV24-1|TRBJ2-2|TRBD1|few
TGTGCCACCAGTGACCCTGGACAGGGAACCGGGGAGCTGTTTTTT
CATSDPGQGTGELFF
>TRBV7-6|TRBJ2-5|TRBD2|NA
TGTGCCAGCAGCTTAACGCCTAGCGGGAGTTTGGAGACCCAGTACTTC
CASSLTPSGSLETQYF
>TRBV20-1|TRBJ2-3|TRBD2|NA
TGCAGTGCTAGGCGGGGGATAACAGATACGCAGTATTTT
CSARRGITDTQYF
>TRBV7-2|TRBJ2-1|TRBD2|many
TGTGCCAGCATCACTTTGGGGGGGGTTTACAATGAGCAGTTCTTC
CASITLGGVYNEQFF
>TRBV7-2|TRBJ1-6|NA|NA
TGTGCCAGCAGCTTAGTATCTGGTCAGCCGAATTCACCCCTCCACTTT
CASSLVSGQPNSPLHF
>TRBV20-1|TRBJ1-2|NA|NA
TGCAGTGCTAAACGGGGACCGACCCAACACAACTATGGCTACACCTTC
CSAKRGPTQHNYGYTF
>TRBV7-6|TRBJ1-2|NA|few
TGTGCCAGCAGCTTAGAGGGGGGTGGCAACGATGGCTACACCTTC
CASSLEGGGNDGYTF
>TRBV28|TRBJ1-5|NA|NA
TGTGCCAGCACGCCCCCGGCAAGCGAAATGGGTCGCCCCCAGCATTTT
CASTPPASEMGRPQHF
>TRBV19|TRBJ2-7|TRBD1|few
TGTGCCAGTAGTATAGGGGGACAGAGGACCCACGAGCAGTACTTC
CASSIGGQRTHEQYF
>TRBV2|TRBJ2-1|NA|few
TGTGCCAGCAGCGGTAACAATGAGCAGTTCTTC
CASSGNNEQFF
>TRBV7-8|TRBJ2-3|NA|few
TGTGCCAGCAGCCAGATTAGGTTCACCACAGATACGCAGTATTTT
CASSQIRFTTDTQYF
>TRBV12-3/TRBV12-4|TRBJ2-2|TRBD1|NA
TGTGCCAGCAGACAGGGGGCGAACACCGGGGAGCTGTTTTTT
CASRQGANTGELFF
>TRBV19|TRBJ2-1|NA|NA
TGTGCCAGTAGTCTTTTCGGGAGTTCCCAACCCGGGCAGTTCTTC
CASSLFGSSQPGQFF
>TRBV9|TRBJ2-1|NA|NA
TGTGCCAGCAGCGATTCATTGGCTTTTAGAGGCTACAATGAGCAGTTCTTC
CASSDSLAFRGYNEQFF
>TRBV29-1|TRBJ2-2|NA|NA
TGCAGCGTTGAAGATTGGACGGGCACCGGGGAGCTGTTTTTT
CSVEDWTGTGELFF
>TRBV2|TRBJ2-3|NA|many
TGTGCCAGCACCCCGACTAGTCTTATCGATACGCAGTATTTT
CASTPTSLIDTQYF
>TRBV7-2|TRBJ2-3|TRBD2|many
TGTGCCAGCAGCCCCAAAGCGGCAGCGGGAGGCACAGATACGCAGTATTTT
CASSPKAAAGGTDTQYF
>TRBV7-6|TRBJ1-5|TRBD1|many
TGTGCCAGCTCGGACAGGGGGGAAGATCAGCCCCAGCATTTT
CASSDRGEDQPQHF
>TRBV4-1|TRBJ1-1|NA|NA
TGCGCCAGCAGCCAACCACAATCAAATGAAGCTTTCTTT
CASSQPQSNEAFF
>TRBV6-2/TRBV6-3|TRBJ1-2|TRBD1|NA
TGTGCCAGCAGACCTGACAGGGGTGCGGACTATGGCTACACCTTC
CASRPDRGADYGYTF
>TRBV11-3|TRBJ2-1|TRBD1|once
TGTGCCAGCAGCTCCATACGGGACAGAAACAATGAGCAGTTCTTC
CASSSIRDRNNEQFF
>TRBV7-9|TRBJ2-1|NA|many
TGTGCCAGCAGCTTAAGCCGGGGAGGTGAGCAGTTCTTC
CASSLSRGGEQFF
>TRBV4-1|TRBJ1-5|NA|NA
TGCGCCAGCAGCCAAGCTGGAGGGGTTTTTGGGTCCGATCAGCCCCAGCATTTT
CASSQAGGVFGSDQPQHF
>TRBV2|TRBJ2-1|NA|many
TGTGCCAGCAGTGAACGTTTGCGGGGTAGTTTTTACAATGAGCAGTTCTTC
CASSERLRGSFYNEQFF
>TRBV10-1|TRBJ1-1|TRBD1|NA
TGCGCCAGCAGTGAGTACAGGGGCCACACTGAAGCTTTCTTT
CASSEYRGHTEAFF
>TRBV11-2|TRBJ2-1|NA|few
TGTGCCAGCAGCTTATTAACGAGGAATGAGCAGTTCTTC
CASSLLTRNEQFF
>TRBV6-5|TRBJ2-7|NA|few
TGTGCCAGCAGTTACGGGCGGGGAGGAACCTACGAGCAGTACTTC
CASSYGRGGTYEQYF